The text below deals with one T cell receptor (beta chain). Its antigen is not identified. CD45RO-negative cells were positively selected for CCR7, leaving out terminally differentiated effector memory CD45RA+ cells. These data belong to a study of shared clonotypes between healthy human individuals. General study results and limits: Estimated richness was generally greater in naive than memory subsets.

In the authors' workflow: With immunoSEQ giving junction-only sequences and no quality scores, filtering differed. Sequencing used immunoSEQ multiplex PCR; TCRdb keeps in-frame clones, though not all of them. V and J calls and clone size are those listed in that table; D and trimming were worked out from the DNA. This table holds about 2.1 million clones, just over 90% found once. The CDR3 length is 16 residues. The V end was cut by 8 bases, the J end by 0 bases, with 16 bases between. CDR1 and CDR2 from the germline V gene are ENHRY and SYGVKD. The rearrangement links TRBV10-3 to TRBJ2-2; weak D call: TRBD1 (7 bases). The sequence was collected from a man between 18 and 29 years old in good health. Some clones in this sample may be carry-over from other donors' samples. The sample taken for sequencing was naive CD8+ T cells from PBMCs. This CDR3 reads CAIGGTDESNTGELFF. Here the CDR3 DNA reads TGTGCCATCGGGGGGACAGATGAATCGAACACCGGGGAGCTGTTTTTT.